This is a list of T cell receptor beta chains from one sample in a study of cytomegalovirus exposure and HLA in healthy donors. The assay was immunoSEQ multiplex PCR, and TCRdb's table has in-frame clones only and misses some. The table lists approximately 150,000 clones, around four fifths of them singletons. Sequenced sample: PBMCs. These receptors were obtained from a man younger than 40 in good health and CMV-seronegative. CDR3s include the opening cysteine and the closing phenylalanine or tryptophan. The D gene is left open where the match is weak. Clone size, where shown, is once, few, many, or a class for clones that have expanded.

TGCGCCAGCAGCAGTGACAGGGCAACGGTTGGCTACACCTTC	CASSSDRATVGYTF	TRBD1	.	TRBJ1-2	TRBV5-1
TGCGCCAGCAGCCGTGGGACAGGGATTTACGAGCAGTACTTC	CASSRGTGIYEQYF	TRBD1	.	TRBJ2-7	TRBV5-1
TGTGCCAGCAGCCAACACCGGGACAGCTACGAGCAGTACTTC	CASSQHRDSYEQYF	TRBD1	.	TRBJ2-7	TRBV7-2
TGTGCCTGGACAGGGGGTACCTACGAGCAGTACTTC	CAWTGGTYEQYF	TRBD1	few	TRBJ2-7	TRBV30
TGTGCCAGCAGATCCCCCGCGAACACCGGGGAGCTGTTTTTT	CASRSPANTGELFF	.	.	TRBJ2-2	TRBV6-5
TGTGCCAGTAGCTTAGACAGGGGGCGCCCAGATACGCAGTATTTT	CASSLDRGRPDTQYF	TRBD1	.	TRBJ2-3	TRBV19
TGCGCCAGCAGCTTGACGGGAGACACTGAAGCTTTCTTT	CASSLTGDTEAFF	.	.	TRBJ1-1	TRBV5-1
TGTGCCAGCAGCTTGCCCACTCCGGGACAGGGGTCCTACGAGCAGTACTTC	CASSLPTPGQGSYEQYF	TRBD1	once	TRBJ2-7	TRBV7-3
TGTGCCAGCAGCCAAGTCCCAGGGGCTCGGTATGAAAAACTGTTTTTT	CASSQVPGARYEKLFF	.	.	TRBJ1-4	TRBV4-2
TGTGCCAGCTCACAGGGAGATCAGCCCCAGCATTTT	CASSQGDQPQHF	.	.	TRBJ1-5	TRBV18
TGTGCCAGCAAGTACAGTAGCTCTGGAAACACCATATATTTT	CASKYSSSGNTIYF	.	few	TRBJ1-3	TRBV2